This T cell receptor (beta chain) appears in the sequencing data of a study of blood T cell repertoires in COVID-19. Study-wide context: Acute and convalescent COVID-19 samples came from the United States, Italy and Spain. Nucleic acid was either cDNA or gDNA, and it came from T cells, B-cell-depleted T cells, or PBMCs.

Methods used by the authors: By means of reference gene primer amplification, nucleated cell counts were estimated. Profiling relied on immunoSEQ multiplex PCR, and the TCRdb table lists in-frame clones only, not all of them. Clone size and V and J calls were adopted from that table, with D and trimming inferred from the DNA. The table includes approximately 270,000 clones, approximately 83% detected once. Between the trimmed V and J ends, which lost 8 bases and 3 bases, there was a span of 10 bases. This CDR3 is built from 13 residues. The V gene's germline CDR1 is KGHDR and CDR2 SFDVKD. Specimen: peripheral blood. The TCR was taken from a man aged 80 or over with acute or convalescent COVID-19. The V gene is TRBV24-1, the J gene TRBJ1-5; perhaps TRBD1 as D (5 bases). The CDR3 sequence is CATKGANNQPQHF. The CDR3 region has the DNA TGTGCCACCAAAGGGGCAAACAATCAGCCCCAGCATTTT.